This TCR beta chain was recorded in a study of T cells in localized non-small cell lung cancer. General study findings and limits: Among blood samples, higher T cell density accompanied longer overall survival.

Sequencing was performed with immunoSEQ multiplex PCR; in TCRdb, only in-frame clones are kept and a portion is missing. The table includes around 24,000 clones, around 81% detected once. A note on this clone: Antigen: not known.

Trimming cost V 3 bases and J 0 bases, with 17 bases left between them. This CDR3 has 18 residues. Germline-derived CDR1 and CDR2 are KGHSH and LQKENI. Specimen: PBMCs, collected before any cancer treatment. The sequence was obtained from a man aged 35 to 69 with stage II lung adenocarcinoma. This rearrangement joins TRBV18 to TRBJ1-4; D is uncertain. DNA for the CDR3: TGTGCCAGCTCACCTTTTCGACACTCCGCAGCAACTAATGAAAAACTGTTTTTT. This sequence encodes CASSPFRHSAATNEKLFF.